The TCR beta chain under discussion was sequenced for a study of CD8 T cells in Susac syndrome. Germline V gene data show CDR1 as MNHEY and CDR2 as SVGAGI. With V trimmed by 5 bases and J by 8 bases, 9 bases remained unmatched. The CDR3 runs 15 residues. The authors reverse transcribed about 0.5 to 1 ug RNA with random hexamers. One entry per CDR3 protein, called by TCRdb with MiXCR from the immunoSEQ multiplex PCR reads. Among roughly 60,000 distinct CDR3 sequences listed, approximately 94% were seen once. This clonotype appeared a single time. Sequenced: CD8+ T cells from PBMCs. This TCR was recovered from a human donor in good health. The V call is TRBV6-5, the J call TRBJ2-2; 9 bases match TRBD1. The CDR3, as DNA: TGTGCCAGCAGTAGCCGGGACAGGGTGGCGGGGGAGCTGTTTTTT. It translates to CASSSRDRVAGELFF.